This TCR beta chain was recorded in a study of cytomegalovirus exposure and HLA in healthy donors. Study-level findings and limits: The investigators catalogued 150 or so TCR beta chains as cytomegalovirus-associated. When presence/absence was analysed, sequencing depth was taken to be roughly uniform across donors. TCR sequences were mostly rare, though some public TCRs occurred in many donors.

60 Vbeta and 13 Jbeta primers were used in PCR. Method: immunoSEQ multiplex PCR; TCRdb's copy keeps in-frame clones and lacks some. The table has fewer than 110,000 clones, around 76% seen once. In regard to this clone: The antigen remains undetermined.

The CDR3 contains 15 residues. V lost 4 bases and J lost 10; bases outside the gene matches: 9. Per the germline V gene, CDR1 is MNHEY and CDR2 is SVGAGI. This TCR came from a man aged 18 to 29 in good health and CMV-seronegative. Specimen: PBMCs. The chain combines TRBV6-5 with TRBJ1-6, with 8 bases that match TRBD1. The CDR3 protein is CASSSTGEEESPLHF. As DNA, the CDR3 is TGTGCCAGCAGTTCGACAGGGGAGGAAGAATCACCCCTCCACTTT.